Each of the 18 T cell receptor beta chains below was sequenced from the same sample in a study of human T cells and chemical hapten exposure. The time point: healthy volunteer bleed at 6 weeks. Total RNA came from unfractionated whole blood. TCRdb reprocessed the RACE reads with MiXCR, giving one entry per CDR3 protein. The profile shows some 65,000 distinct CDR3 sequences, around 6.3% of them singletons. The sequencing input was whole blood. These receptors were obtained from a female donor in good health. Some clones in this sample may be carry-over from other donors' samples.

For the CDR3, the DNA is TGCAGCGTTAAGGGGGAGGGAAACACCATATATTTT. Its protein product is CSVKGEGNTIYF. The chain combines TRBV29-1 with TRBJ1-3, with D perhaps TRBD1 (6 bases). The CDR3 is 12 amino acids. Trimming stripped 5 bases from V and 4 bases from J, with 9 bases between. CDR1 and CDR2 (germline): SQVTM, ANQGSEA.

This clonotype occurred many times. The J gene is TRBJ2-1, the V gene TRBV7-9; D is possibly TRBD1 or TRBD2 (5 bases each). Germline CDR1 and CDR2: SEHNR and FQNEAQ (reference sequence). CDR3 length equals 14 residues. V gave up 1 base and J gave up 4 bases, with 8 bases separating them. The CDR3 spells CASSLVGTYNEQFF. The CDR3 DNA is TGTGCCAGCAGCTTAGTGGGGACGTACAATGAGCAGTTCTTC. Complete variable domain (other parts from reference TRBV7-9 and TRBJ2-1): DTGVSQNPRHKITKRGQNVTFRCDPISEHNRLYWYRQTLGQGPEFLTYFQNEAQLEKSRLLSDRFSAERPKGSFSTLEIQRTEQGDSAMYLCASSLVGTYNEQFFGPGTRLTVL.

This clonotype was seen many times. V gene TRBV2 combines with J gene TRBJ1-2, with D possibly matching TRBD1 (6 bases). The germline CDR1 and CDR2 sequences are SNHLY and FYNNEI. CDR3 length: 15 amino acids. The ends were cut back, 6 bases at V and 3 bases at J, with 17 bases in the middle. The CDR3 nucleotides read TGTGCCAGCAGGAAAACGATCGACAGGTACTATGGCTACACCTTC. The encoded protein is CASRKTIDRYYGYTF.

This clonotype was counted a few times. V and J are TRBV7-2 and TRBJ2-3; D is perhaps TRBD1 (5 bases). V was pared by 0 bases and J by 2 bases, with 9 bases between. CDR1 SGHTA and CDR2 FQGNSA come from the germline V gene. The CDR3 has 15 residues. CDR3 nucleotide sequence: TGTGCCAGCAGCTTAGCGTTGACAGCCACAGATACGCAGTATTTT. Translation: CASSLALTATDTQYF.

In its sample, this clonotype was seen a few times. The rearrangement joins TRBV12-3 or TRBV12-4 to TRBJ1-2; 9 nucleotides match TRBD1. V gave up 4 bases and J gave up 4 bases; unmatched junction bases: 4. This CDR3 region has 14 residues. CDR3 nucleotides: TGTGCCAGCAGTTCGCAGGACAGGGGCTATGGCTACACCTTC. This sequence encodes CASSSQDRGYGYTF.

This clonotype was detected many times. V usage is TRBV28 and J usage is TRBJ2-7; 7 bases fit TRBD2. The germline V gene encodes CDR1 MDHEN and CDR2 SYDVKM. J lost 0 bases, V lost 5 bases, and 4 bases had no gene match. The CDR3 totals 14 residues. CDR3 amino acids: CASSPPGGSYEQYF. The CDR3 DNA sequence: TGTGCCAGCAGTCCCCCGGGAGGCTCCTACGAGCAGTACTTC.

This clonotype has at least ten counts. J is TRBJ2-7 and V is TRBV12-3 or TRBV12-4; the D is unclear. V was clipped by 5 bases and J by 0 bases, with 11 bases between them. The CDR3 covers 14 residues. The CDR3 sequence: CASSPSAVSYEQYF. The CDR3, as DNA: TGTGCCAGCAGTCCCTCGGCAGTCTCCTACGAGCAGTACTTC.

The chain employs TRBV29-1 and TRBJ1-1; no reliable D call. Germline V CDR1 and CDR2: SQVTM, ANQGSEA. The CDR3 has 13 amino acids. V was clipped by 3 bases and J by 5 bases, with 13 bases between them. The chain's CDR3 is CSVESLGGTEAFF. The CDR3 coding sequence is TGCAGCGTTGAGAGCCTTGGCGGGACTGAAGCTTTCTTT.

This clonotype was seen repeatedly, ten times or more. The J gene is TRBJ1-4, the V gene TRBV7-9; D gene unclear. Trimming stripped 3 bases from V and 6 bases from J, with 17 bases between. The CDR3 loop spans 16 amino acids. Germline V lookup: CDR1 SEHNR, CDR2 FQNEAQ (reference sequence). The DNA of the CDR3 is TGTGCCAGCAGCTTGTTATTTGGTCCCCAGGATGAAAAACTGTTTTTT. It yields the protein CASSLLFGPQDEKLFF. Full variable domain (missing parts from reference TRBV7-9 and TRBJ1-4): DTGVSQNPRHKITKRGQNVTFRCDPISEHNRLYWYRQTLGQGPEFLTYFQNEAQLEKSRLLSDRFSAERPKGSFSTLEIQRTEQGDSAMYLCASSLLFGPQDEKLFFGSGTQLSVL.

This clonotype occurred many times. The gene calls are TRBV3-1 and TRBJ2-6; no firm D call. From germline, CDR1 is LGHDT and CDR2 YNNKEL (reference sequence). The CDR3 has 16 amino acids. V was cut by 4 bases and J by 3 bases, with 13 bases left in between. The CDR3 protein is CASSRPQPDGANVLTF. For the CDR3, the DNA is TGTGCCAGCAGCCGGCCCCAACCGGATGGGGCCAACGTCCTGACTTTC.

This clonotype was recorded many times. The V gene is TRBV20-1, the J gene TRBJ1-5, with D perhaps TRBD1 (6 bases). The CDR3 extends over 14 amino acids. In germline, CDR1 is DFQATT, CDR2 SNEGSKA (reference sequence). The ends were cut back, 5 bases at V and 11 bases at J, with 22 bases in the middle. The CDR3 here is CSAPPGRGVSTQHF. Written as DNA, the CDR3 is TGCAGTGCTCCACCGGGCAGGGGCGTTAGCACCCAGCATTTT.

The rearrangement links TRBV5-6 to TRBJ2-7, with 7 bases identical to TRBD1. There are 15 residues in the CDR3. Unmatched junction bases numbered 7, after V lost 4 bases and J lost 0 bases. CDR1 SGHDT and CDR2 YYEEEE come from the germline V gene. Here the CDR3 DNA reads TGTGCCAGCAGCCCCGGGACAGCAAACTCCTACGAGCAGTACTTC. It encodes CASSPGTANSYEQYF. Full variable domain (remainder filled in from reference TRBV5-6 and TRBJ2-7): DAGVTQSPTHLIKTRGQQVTLRCSPKSGHDTVSWYQQALGQGPQFIFQYYEEEERQRGNFPDRFSGHQFPNYSSELNVNALLLGDSALYLCASSPGTANSYEQYFGPGTRLTVT.

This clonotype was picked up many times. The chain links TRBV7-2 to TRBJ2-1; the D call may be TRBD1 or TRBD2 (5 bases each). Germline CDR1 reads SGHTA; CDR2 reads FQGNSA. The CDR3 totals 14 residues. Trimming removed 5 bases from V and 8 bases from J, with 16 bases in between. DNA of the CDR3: TGTGCCAGCAGCCCGGGACCGCGTAGGGATGAGCAGTTCTTC. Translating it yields CASSPGPRRDEQFF. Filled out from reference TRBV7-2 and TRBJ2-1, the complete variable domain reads GAGVSQSPSNKVTEKGKDVELRCDPISGHTALYWYRQSLGQGLEFLIYFQGNSAPDKSGLPSDRFSAERTGGSVSTLTIQRTQQEDSAVYLCASSPGPRRDEQFFGPGTRLTVL.

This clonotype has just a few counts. The CDR3 nucleotides are TGTGCCAGCAGCGGCCCGGCGTCCGGGGAGCTGTTTTTT. It encodes CASSGPASGELFF. The chain combines TRBV28 with TRBJ2-2, with D uncertain. The CDR3 is 13 amino acids. CDR1 is MDHEN and CDR2 is SYDVKM in the germline V gene. V lost 6 bases to trimming and J lost 6 bases, with 11 bases between them. Full variable domain (rest looked up from reference TRBV28 and TRBJ2-2): DVKVTQSSRYLVKRTGEKVFLECVQDMDHENMFWYRQDPGLGLRLIYFSYDVKMKEKGDIPEGYSVSREKKERFSLILESASTNQTSMYLCASSGPASGELFFGEGSRLTVL.

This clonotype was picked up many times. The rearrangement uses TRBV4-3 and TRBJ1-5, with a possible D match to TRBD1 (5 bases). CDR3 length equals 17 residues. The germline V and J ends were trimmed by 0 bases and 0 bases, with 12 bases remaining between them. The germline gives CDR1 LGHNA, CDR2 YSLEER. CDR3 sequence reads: CASSQDAGTYSNQPQHF. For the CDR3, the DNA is TGCGCCAGCAGCCAAGATGCGGGGACCTATAGCAATCAGCCCCAGCATTTT.

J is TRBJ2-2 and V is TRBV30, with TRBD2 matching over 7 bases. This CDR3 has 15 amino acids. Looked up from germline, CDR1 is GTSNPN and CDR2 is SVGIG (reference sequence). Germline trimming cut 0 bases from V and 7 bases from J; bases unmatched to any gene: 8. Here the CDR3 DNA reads TGTGCCTGGAGTGTTCTAGCGCGGGGGAGCGGGGAGCTGTTTTTT. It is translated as CAWSVLARGSGELFF.

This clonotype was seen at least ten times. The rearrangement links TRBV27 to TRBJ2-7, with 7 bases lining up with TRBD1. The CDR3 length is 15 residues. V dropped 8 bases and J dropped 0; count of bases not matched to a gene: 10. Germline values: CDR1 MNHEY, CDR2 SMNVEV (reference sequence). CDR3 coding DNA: TGTGCCAGCGGAGGATACCGGGACAGCTCCTACGAGCAGTACTTC. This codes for CASGGYRDSSYEQYF.

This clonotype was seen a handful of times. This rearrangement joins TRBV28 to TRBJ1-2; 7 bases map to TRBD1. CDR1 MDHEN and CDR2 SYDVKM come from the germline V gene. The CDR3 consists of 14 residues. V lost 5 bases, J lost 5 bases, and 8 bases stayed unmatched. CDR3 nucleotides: TGTGCCAGCAGTCGGACAGGAAGAGAATATGGCTACACCTTC. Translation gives CASSRTGREYGYTF.